The rows below give T cell receptor beta chains drawn from one sample of a study of blood T cell repertoires in COVID-19. Clones were sequenced by immunoSEQ multiplex PCR, and TCRdb holds only the in-frame ones, with some missing. The data hold about 320,000 clones, with about 85% observed a single time. Sequenced: PBMCs or T cells enriched from blood (not recorded which). Receptors originate from a woman in her 30s who had recovered from COVID-19. Both conserved end residues are part of each CDR3. Fields, in order: clone size, D gene, V gene, J gene, CDR3 protein, CDR3 DNA. A D gene is named only where the DNA matches it firmly. Clone size is stated in some rows and not others, as once, few, many or a class when expanded.

-	-	TRBV7-2	TRBJ1-2	CASSTDPWGGYGYTF	TGTGCCAGCAGCACCGACCCTTGGGGGGGGTATGGCTACACCTTC
-	-	TRBV16	TRBJ1-6	CASSQSGFNSPLHF	TGTGCCAGCAGCCAATCCGGGTTTAATTCACCCCTCCACTTT
once	-	TRBV6-5	TRBJ2-3	CASSYYRGTDTQYF	TGTGCCAGCAGTTACTACAGGGGCACAGATACGCAGTATTTT
-	TRBD1	TRBV5-4	TRBJ2-7	CASSFRNKGAIGYEQYF	TGTGCCAGCAGCTTCCGAAATAAGGGGGCAATAGGCTACGAGCAGTACTTC
-	TRBD2	TRBV5-6	TRBJ2-7	CASSFLAGTITMPGEQYF	TGTGCCAGCAGCTTTCTAGCGGGGACAATCACAATGCCGGGCGAGCAGTACTTC
-	TRBD1	TRBV9	TRBJ1-6	CASSVGQGVYNSPLHF	TGTGCCAGCAGCGTAGGACAGGGGGTTTATAATTCACCCCTCCACTTT
-	-	TRBV25-1	TRBJ1-4	CASRGGGEKLFF	TGTGCCAGCAGAGGGGGGGGTGAAAAACTGTTTTTT
-	-	TRBV29-1	TRBJ1-1	CSVEVMAGVSEAFF	TGCAGCGTTGAAGTCATGGCAGGGGTGAGTGAAGCTTTCTTT
-	TRBD2	TRBV5-1	TRBJ2-1	CASSLYVLAGGYNEQFF	TGCGCCAGCAGCTTGTACGTACTAGCGGGGGGTTACAATGAGCAGTTCTTC
-	TRBD1	TRBV27	TRBJ1-2	CASSTGQGVYGYTF	TGTGCCAGCAGCACCGGACAGGGGGTCTATGGCTACACCTTC
-	-	TRBV30	TRBJ1-2	CAWSRFVGEGTF	-
-	TRBD1	TRBV19	TRBJ1-5	CASWWQGDQPQHF	TGTGCTTCGTGGTGGCAGGGGGATCAGCCCCAGCATTTT
-	-	TRBV3-1/TRBV3-2	TRBJ2-2	CASRGDPGTGELFF	TGTGCCAGCAGGGGCGACCCGGGAACCGGGGAGCTGTTTTTT
-	TRBD1	TRBV2	TRBJ1-1	CASRLTGGTEAFF	TGTGCCAGCAGGCTCACAGGGGGCACTGAAGCTTTCTTT
-	-	TRBV4-2	TRBJ1-1	CASSPQGQGWTEAFF	TGTGCCAGCAGCCCACAAGGGCAGGGATGGACTGAAGCTTTCTTT
-	TRBD1	TRBV2	TRBJ1-2	CASKDGQGDWDGYTF	TGTGCCAGCAAAGACGGGCAGGGGGATTGGGATGGCTACACCTTC
few	-	TRBV19	TRBJ1-1	CASSIASGRVGTEAFF	TGTGCCAGTAGTATAGCGTCGGGCAGGGTCGGCACTGAAGCTTTCTTT
-	-	TRBV21-1	TRBJ2-2	CASRPGLPGTGELFF	TGTGCCAGCAGACCGGGACTACCAGGCACCGGGGAGCTGTTTTTT
few	TRBD1	TRBV25-1	TRBJ1-6	CATSNRGSESPLHF	TGTGCCACCTCCAACAGGGGTAGCGAATCACCCCTCCACTTT
-	TRBD1	TRBV5-1	TRBJ2-7	CASSSKTGFEQYF	TGCGCCAGCAGCTCGAAGACAGGGTTTGAGCAGTACTTC
-	-	TRBV6-2/TRBV6-3	TRBJ1-1	CASSYGRNTEAFF	TGTGCCAGCAGTTACGGCAGAAACACTGAAGCTTTCTTT
-	TRBD2	TRBV19	TRBJ2-7	CASSNGIAGTLSYEQYF	TGTGCCAGTAGTAACGGAATAGCGGGGACCCTCTCCTACGAGCAGTACTTC
-	-	TRBV19	TRBJ1-3	CASSPRAGTGEGNTIYF	TGTGCCAGTAGCCCTCGGGCAGGGACGGGGGAAGGAAACACCATATATTTT
-	-	TRBV5-4	TRBJ1-1	CASRVLGGRNTEAFF	TGTGCCAGCAGGGTCCTTGGAGGCAGAAACACTGAAGCTTTCTTT
-	TRBD1	TRBV7-2	TRBJ2-3	CASSSPRTGLTDTQYF	TGTGCCAGCAGCTCCCCTCGGACAGGCCTCACAGATACGCAGTATTTT
-	-	TRBV6-2/TRBV6-3	TRBJ1-5	CASSFTNSNQPQHF	TGTGCCAGCAGCTTCACTAATAGCAATCAGCCCCAGCATTTT
-	-	TRBV21-1	TRBJ1-1	CASSKGLHRGGTEAFF	TGTGCCAGCAGCAAAGGGCTTCACCGGGGGGGCACTGAAGCTTTCTTT
-	TRBD1	TRBV6-5	TRBJ1-2	CASSYARAGGDGYTF	TGTGCCAGCAGTTACGCGAGGGCAGGGGGCGATGGCTACACCTTC
-	TRBD1	TRBV18	TRBJ1-2	CASSPRDRAHGYTF	TGTGCCAGCTCCCCGAGGGACAGGGCACATGGCTACACCTTC
-	-	TRBV7-8	TRBJ1-1	CASSLGHQAVAEAFF	TGTGCCAGCAGCTTGGGCCACCAAGCCGTCGCTGAAGCTTTCTTT
-	-	TRBV7-6	TRBJ1-5	CASSLNPPSYSNQPQHF	TGTGCCAGCAGCTTAAACCCGCCGAGTTATAGCAATCAGCCCCAGCATTTT
-	-	TRBV9	TRBJ1-6	CASSVERGGSPLHF	TGTGCCAGCAGCGTAGAGCGGGGAGGCTCACCCCTCCACTTT
-	TRBD1	TRBV7-2	TRBJ2-1	CASSLTDRAYNEQFF	TGTGCCAGCAGCTTAACGGACAGGGCATACAATGAGCAGTTCTTC
-	TRBD1	TRBV7-2	TRBJ1-1	CASSLRQGAGWTEAFF	TGTGCCAGCAGCCTTAGACAGGGGGCGGGTTGGACTGAAGCTTTCTTT
once	-	TRBV5-1	TRBJ2-6	CASSLAGVGANVLTF	TGCGCCAGCAGCTTGGCCGGGGTTGGGGCCAACGTCCTGACTTTC
-	TRBD2	TRBV3-1/TRBV3-2	TRBJ2-1	CASSPSGLSYNEQFF	TGTGCCAGCAGCCCCTCGGGACTATCTTACAATGAGCAGTTCTTC
-	-	TRBV11-2	TRBJ2-7	CASSLGVADPLYEQYF	TGTGCCAGCAGCTTAGGCGTGGCGGATCCTCTCTACGAGCAGTACTTC
-	-	TRBV4-3	TRBJ2-1	CASSQGGGRYNEQFF	TGCGCCAGCAGCCAAGGGGGGGGCCGCTACAATGAGCAGTTCTTC
-	-	TRBV15	TRBJ1-1	CATSRDRNTEAFF	TGTGCCACCAGCAGAGATCGGAACACTGAAGCTTTCTTT
-	TRBD1	TRBV4-2	TRBJ1-5	CASSQGEGAHQPQHF	TGTGCCAGCAGCCAAGGAGAGGGGGCTCATCAGCCCCAGCATTTT
-	TRBD1	TRBV27	TRBJ1-2	CASRRTGGGYGYTF	TGTGCCAGCAGGCGGACAGGGGGCGGCTATGGCTACACCTTC
-	TRBD1	TRBV7-2	TRBJ1-2	CASSTSSTGGYGYTF	TGTGCCAGCAGCACTAGCTCGACAGGGGGATATGGCTACACCTTC
-	-	TRBV7-9	TRBJ1-2	CASSLAGVDYGYTF	TGTGCCAGCAGCTTAGCAGGAGTCGACTATGGCTACACCTTC
once	TRBD1	TRBV6-5	TRBJ1-6	CASSTLGQPNSPLHF	TGTGCCAGCAGTACGTTGGGACAGCCAAATTCACCCCTCCACTTT
-	TRBD1	TRBV10-3	TRBJ1-2	CAISDRGLNYGYTF	TGTGCCATCAGTGACAGGGGGCTGAACTATGGCTACACCTTC
-	-	TRBV5-1	TRBJ2-1	CASRDGGGSLNEQFF	TGCGCCAGCCGCGACGGTGGGGGCTCTCTCAATGAGCAGTTCTTC
-	-	TRBV19	TRBJ1-1	CASSPGWVNTEAFF	TGTGCCAGTAGCCCAGGGTGGGTGAACACTGAAGCTTTCTTT
-	-	TRBV2	TRBJ1-2	CASRRATNYGYTF	TGTGCCAGCAGGAGGGCCACTAACTATGGCTACACCTTC
once	-	TRBV5-1	TRBJ1-1	CASSASGLTEAFF	TGCGCCAGCAGTGCAAGCGGTCTCACTGAAGCTTTCTTT
few	-	TRBV18	TRBJ1-1	CASSPSGGAEAFF	TGTGCCAGCTCACCATCCGGGGGGGCTGAAGCTTTCTTT
-	-	TRBV5-5	TRBJ1-1	CASKRVLMNTEAFF	TGTGCCAGCAAGAGGGTACTCATGAACACTGAAGCTTTCTTT
-	-	TRBV12-3/TRBV12-4	TRBJ2-5	CASRERRWGTQYF	TGTGCCAGCAGGGAACGGAGGTGGGGGACCCAGTACTTC
-	TRBD1	TRBV3-1/TRBV3-2	TRBJ1-2	CASSQGTGDPYGYTF	TGTGCCAGCAGCCAAGGGACAGGGGACCCCTATGGCTACACCTTC